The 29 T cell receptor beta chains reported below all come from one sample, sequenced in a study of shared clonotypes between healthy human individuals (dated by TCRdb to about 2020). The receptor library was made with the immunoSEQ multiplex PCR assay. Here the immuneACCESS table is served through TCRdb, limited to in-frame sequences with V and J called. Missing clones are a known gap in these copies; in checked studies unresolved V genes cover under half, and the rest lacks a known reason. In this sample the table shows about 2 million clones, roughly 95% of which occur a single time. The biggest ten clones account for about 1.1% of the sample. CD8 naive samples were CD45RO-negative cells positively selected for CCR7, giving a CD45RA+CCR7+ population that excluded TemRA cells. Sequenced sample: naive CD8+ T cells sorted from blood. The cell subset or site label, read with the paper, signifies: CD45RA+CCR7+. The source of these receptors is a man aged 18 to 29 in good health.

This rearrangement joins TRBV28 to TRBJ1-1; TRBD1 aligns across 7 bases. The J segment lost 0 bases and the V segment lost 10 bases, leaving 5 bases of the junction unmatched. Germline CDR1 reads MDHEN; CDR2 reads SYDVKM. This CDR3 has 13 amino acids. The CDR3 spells CAIRTGLNTEAFF. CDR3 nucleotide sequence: TGTGCCATAAGGACAGGCTTGAACACTGAAGCTTTCTTT.

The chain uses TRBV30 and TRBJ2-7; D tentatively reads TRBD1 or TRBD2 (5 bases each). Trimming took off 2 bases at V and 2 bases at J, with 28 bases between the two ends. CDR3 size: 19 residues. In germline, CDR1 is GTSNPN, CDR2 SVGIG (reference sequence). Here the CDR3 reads CAWSTKSRLPGPRAYEQYF. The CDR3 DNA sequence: TGTGCCTGGAGTACTAAGAGCAGGCTCCCGGGGCCCAGGGCCTACGAGCAGTACTTC.

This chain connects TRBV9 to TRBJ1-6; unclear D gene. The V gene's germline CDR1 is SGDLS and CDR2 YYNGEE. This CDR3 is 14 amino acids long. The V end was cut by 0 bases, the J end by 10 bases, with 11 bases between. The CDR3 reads CASSVAGEESPLHF. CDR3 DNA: TGTGCCAGCAGCGTAGCGGGTGAGGAGTCACCCCTCCACTTT.

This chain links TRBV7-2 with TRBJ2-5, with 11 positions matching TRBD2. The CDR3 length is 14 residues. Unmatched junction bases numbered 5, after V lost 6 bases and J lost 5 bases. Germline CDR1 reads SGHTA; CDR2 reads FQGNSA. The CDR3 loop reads CASSYSGGAETQYF. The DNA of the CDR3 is TGTGCCAGCAGTTATAGCGGGGGGGCCGAGACCCAGTACTTC.

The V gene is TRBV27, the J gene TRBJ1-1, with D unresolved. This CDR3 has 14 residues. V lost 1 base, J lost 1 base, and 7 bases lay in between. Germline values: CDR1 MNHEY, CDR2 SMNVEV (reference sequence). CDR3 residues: CASSLWHPNTEAFF. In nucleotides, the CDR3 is TGTGCCAGCAGTTTATGGCACCCGAACACTGAAGCTTTCTTT.

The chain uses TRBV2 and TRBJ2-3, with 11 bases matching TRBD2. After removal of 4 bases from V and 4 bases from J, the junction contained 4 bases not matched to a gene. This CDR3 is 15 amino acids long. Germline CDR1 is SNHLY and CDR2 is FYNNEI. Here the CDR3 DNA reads TGTGCCAGCAGTGGACTAGCGGGGAGGGCAGATACGCAGTATTTT. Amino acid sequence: CASSGLAGRADTQYF.

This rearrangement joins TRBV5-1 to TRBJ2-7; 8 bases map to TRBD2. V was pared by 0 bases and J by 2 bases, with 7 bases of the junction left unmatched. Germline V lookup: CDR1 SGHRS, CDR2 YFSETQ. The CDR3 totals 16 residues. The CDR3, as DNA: TGCGCCAGCAGCTTGGCGGCGGGAGGCCCCACCTACGAGCAGTACTTC. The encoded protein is CASSLAAGGPTYEQYF.

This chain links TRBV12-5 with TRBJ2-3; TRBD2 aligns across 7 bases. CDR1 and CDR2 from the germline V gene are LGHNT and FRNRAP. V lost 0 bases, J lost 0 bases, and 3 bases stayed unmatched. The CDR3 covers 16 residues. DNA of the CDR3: TGTGCTAGTGGTTTGGTGCGGGAGCGGAGCACAGATACGCAGTATTTT. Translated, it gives CASGLVRERSTDTQYF.

The DNA of the CDR3 is TGTGCCAGCAGGGTGTCTCTGACGGAGACCCAGTACTTC. It codes for CASRVSLTETQYF. The J gene is TRBJ2-5, the V gene TRBV2; unclear D gene. Germline assignment: CDR1 SNHLY and CDR2 FYNNEI. The CDR3 consists of 13 residues. V was cut by 6 bases and J by 5 bases, with 13 bases left in between.

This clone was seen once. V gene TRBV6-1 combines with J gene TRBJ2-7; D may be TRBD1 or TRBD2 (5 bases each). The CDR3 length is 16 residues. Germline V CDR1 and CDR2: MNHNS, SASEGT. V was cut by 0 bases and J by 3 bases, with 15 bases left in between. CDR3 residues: CASSEALQRGNYEQYF. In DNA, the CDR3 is TGTGCCAGCAGTGAAGCGCTTCAGAGGGGAAACTACGAGCAGTACTTC.

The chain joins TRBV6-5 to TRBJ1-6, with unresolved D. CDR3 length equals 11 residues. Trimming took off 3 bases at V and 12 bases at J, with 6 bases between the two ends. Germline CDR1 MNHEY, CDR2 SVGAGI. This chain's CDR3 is CASSYSGPLHF. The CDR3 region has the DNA TGTGCCAGCAGTTATTCCGGACCCCTCCACTTT.

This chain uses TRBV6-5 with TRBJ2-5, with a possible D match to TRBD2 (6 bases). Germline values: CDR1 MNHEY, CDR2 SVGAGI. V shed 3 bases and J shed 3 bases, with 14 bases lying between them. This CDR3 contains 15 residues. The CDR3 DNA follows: TGTGCCAGCAGTTATGATGCGGGGAGTGAAGAGACCCAGTACTTC. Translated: CASSYDAGSEETQYF.

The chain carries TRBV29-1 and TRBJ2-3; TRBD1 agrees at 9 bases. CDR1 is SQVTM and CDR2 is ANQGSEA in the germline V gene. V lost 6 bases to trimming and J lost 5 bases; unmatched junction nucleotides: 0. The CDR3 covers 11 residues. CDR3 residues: CSVDRGDTQYF. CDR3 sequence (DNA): TGCAGCGTGGACAGGGGAGATACGCAGTATTTT.

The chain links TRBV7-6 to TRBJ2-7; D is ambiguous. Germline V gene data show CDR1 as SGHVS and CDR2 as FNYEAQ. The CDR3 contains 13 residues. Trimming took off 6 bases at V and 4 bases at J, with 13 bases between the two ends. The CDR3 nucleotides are TGTGCCAGCAGTACAGCACCTCAGTACGAGCAGTACTTC. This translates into CASSTAPQYEQYF.

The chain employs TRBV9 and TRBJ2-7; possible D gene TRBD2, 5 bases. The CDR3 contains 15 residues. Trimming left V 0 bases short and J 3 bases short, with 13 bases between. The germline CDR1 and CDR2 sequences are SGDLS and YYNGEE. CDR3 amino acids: CASSVGGAANYEQYF. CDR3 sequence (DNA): TGTGCCAGCAGCGTAGGAGGAGCGGCCAACTACGAGCAGTACTTC.

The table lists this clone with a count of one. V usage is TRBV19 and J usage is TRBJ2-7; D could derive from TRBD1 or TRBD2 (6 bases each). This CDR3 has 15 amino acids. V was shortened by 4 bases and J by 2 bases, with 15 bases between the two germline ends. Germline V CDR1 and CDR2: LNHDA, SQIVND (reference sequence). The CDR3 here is CASSRRGAGTYEQYF. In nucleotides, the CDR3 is TGTGCCAGTAGTAGAAGGGGGGCAGGGACCTACGAGCAGTACTTC.

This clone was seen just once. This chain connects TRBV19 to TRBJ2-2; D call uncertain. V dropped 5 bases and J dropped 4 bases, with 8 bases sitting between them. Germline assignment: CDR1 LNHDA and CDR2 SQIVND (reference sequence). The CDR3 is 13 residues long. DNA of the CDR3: TGTGCCAGTAGTGCGGATCTCACCGGGGAGCTGTTTTTT. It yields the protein CASSADLTGELFF.

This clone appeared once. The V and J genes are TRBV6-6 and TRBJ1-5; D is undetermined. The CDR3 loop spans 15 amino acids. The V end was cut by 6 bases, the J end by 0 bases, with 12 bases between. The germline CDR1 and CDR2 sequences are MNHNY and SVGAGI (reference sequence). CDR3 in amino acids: CASRKSLASNQPQHF. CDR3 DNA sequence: TGTGCCAGCAGAAAGAGCCTTGCTAGCAATCAGCCCCAGCATTTT.

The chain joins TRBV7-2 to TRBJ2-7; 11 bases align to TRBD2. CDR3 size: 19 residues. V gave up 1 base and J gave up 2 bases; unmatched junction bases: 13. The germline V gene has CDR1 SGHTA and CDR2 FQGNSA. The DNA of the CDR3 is TGTGCCAGCAGCTTAGGTCGGAGGCTAGCGGGAGGTCACCCCTACGAGCAGTACTTC. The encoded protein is CASSLGRRLAGGHPYEQYF.

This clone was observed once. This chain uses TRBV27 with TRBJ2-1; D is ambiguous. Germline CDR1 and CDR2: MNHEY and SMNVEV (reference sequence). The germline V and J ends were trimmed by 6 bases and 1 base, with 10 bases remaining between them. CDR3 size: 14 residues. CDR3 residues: CASRAGESYNEQFF. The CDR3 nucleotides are TGTGCCAGCAGAGCTGGGGAATCCTACAATGAGCAGTTCTTC.

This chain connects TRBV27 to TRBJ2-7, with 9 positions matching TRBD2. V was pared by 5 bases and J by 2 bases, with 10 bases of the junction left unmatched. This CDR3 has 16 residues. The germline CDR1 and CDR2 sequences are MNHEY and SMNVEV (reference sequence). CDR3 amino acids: CASSLTTPSGTYEQYF. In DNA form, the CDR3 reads TGTGCCAGCAGTCTAACCACCCCTAGCGGGACCTACGAGCAGTACTTC.

DNA for the CDR3: TGTGCCAGCAGCTTCCCAGCCTATGGGAGAAGCTCTGGGGCCAACGTCCTGACTTTC. Its translation: CASSFPAYGRSSGANVLTF. This rearrangement joins TRBV9 to TRBJ2-6; D perhaps matches TRBD2 (5 bases). CDR3 length: 19 amino acids. The germline CDR1 and CDR2 sequences are SGDLS and YYNGEE. Trimming took 4 bases from V and 0 from J, leaving 20 bases between them. The full variable domain, rest sourced from reference TRBV9 and TRBJ2-6, is DSGVTQTPKHLITATGQRVTLRCSPRSGDLSVYWYQQSLDQGLQFLIQYYNGEERAKGNILERFSAQQFPDLHSELNLSSLELGDSALYFCASSFPAYGRSSGANVLTFGAGSRLTVL.

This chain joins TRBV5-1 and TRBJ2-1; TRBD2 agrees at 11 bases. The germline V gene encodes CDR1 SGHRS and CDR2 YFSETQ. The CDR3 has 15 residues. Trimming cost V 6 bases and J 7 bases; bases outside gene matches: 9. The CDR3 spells CASTLTSGGWNEQFF. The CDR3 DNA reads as TGCGCCAGCACCCTAACTAGCGGGGGATGGAATGAGCAGTTCTTC.

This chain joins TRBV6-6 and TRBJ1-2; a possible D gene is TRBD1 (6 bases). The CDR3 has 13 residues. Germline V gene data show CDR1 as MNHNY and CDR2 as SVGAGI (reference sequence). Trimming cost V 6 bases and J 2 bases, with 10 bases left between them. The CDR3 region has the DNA TGTGCCAGCAGGGACCAGGGGAACTATGGCTACACCTTC. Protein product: CASRDQGNYGYTF.

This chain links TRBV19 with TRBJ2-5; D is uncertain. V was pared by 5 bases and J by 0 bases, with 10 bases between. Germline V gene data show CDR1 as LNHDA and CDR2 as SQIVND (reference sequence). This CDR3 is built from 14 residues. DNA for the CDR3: TGTGCCAGTAGTTGGACCTCGTACCAAGAGACCCAGTACTTC. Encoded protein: CASSWTSYQETQYF.

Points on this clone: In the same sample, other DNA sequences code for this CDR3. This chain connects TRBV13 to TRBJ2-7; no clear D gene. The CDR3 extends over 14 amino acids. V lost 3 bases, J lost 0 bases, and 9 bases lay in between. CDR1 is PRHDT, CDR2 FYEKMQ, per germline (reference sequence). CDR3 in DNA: TGTGCCAGCAGCTTGGAAGGCAGCTCCTACGAGCAGTACTTC. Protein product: CASSLEGSSYEQYF.

CDR3 nucleotides: TGTGCCAGCAAGCTCGGAAGGGATACCTACGAGCAGTACTTC. As protein: CASKLGRDTYEQYF. This chain uses TRBV6-5 with TRBJ2-7; D not certain. V gave up 7 bases and J gave up 2 bases, with 15 bases separating them. The CDR3 is 14 amino acids. In germline, CDR1 is MNHEY, CDR2 SVGAGI.

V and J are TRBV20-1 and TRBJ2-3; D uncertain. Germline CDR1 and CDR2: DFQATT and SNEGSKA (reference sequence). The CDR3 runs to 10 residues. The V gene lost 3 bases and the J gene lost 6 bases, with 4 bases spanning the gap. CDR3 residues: CSASKDTQYF. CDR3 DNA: TGCAGTGCTAGTAAGGATACGCAGTATTTT.

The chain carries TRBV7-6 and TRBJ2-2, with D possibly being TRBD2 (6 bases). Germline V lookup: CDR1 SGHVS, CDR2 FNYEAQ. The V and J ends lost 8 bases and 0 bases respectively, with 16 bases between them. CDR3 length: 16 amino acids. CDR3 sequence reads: CASARGRNSNTGELFF. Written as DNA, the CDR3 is TGTGCCAGCGCCCGGGGGAGGAACTCGAACACCGGGGAGCTGTTTTTT.